This TCR beta chain stems from a study of T cell responses to AZD1222 COVID-19 vaccine. Measured with immunoSEQ multiplex PCR; TCRdb has only the in-frame clones, and not every one. The profile shows 160,000 or so clones, 90% to 95% of them singletons. The V and J ends lost 4 bases and 13 bases, in that order; junction bases with no gene match: 6. In germline, CDR1 is SGHNT, CDR2 YENEEA. The CDR3 runs 14 residues. This material consisted of peripheral blood, taken on day 0 of MenACWY control vaccination. The receptor was isolated from an adult in good health. The V and J genes are TRBV11-3 and TRBJ2-1; TRBD2 agrees at 14 bases. CDR3 loop: CASSSGTSGRDQFF. As DNA, the CDR3 is TGTGCCAGCAGCTCTGGGACTAGCGGGAGAGACCAGTTCTTC. Together with reference TRBV11-3 and TRBJ2-1, the CDR3 gives the full variable domain: EAGVVQSPRYKIIEKKQPVAFWCNPISGHNTLYWYLQNLGQGPELLIRYENEEAVDDSQLPKDRFSAERLKGVDSTLKIQPAELGDSAVYLCASSSGTSGRDQFFGPGTRLTVL.